This TCR beta chain derives from a study of cytomegalovirus exposure and HLA in healthy donors. The PCR employed 60 Vbeta primers together with 13 Jbeta primers. Clones were read by immunoSEQ multiplex PCR, and TCRdb kept only the in-frame ones, dropping some. The sample includes some 180,000 clones, around 70% seen only once; the top ten take over 2.5%. J gave up 2 bases and V 3 bases, and 10 bases lay outside the gene matches. This CDR3 region has 17 residues. Germline-derived CDR1 and CDR2 are SGHDT and YYEEEE. The chain combines TRBV5-6 with TRBJ2-5, with TRBD1 matching 10 bases. The sample consisted of PBMCs. This TCR was recovered from a male donor in good health and CMV-seronegative. The DNA for the CDR3 is TGTGCCAGCAGCTCACCCCCGGGACAGGGGTCACAAGAGACCCAGTACTTC. Protein: CASSSPPGQGSQETQYF.